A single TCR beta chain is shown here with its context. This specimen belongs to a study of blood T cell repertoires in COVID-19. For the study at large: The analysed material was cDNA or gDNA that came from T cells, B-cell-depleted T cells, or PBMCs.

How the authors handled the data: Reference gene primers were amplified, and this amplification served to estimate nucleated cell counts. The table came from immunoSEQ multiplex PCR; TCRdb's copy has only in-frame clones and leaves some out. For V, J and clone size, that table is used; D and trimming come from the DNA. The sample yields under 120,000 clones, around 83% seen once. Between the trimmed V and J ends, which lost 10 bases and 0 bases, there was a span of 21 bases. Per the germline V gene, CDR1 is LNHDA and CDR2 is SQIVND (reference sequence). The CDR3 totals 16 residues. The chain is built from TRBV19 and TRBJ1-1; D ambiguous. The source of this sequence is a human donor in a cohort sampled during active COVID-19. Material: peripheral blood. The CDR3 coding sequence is TGTGCCACCAAGAAGGGAGGGTTTCTAGTGAACACTGAAGCTTTCTTT. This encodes CATKKGGFLVNTEAFF.